This TCR beta chain was documented in a study of cytomegalovirus exposure and HLA in healthy donors. Regarding the study as a whole: Presence/absence analyses supposed approximately even sequencing depth among donors.

This CDR3 is built from 15 residues. Germline CDR1 SEHNR, CDR2 FQNEAQ (reference sequence). V shed 2 bases and J 0 bases; nucleotides not matched to a gene: 0. Both 60 Vbeta primers and 13 Jbeta primers went into the PCR. TCRdb keeps only in-frame clones here, not all; method: immunoSEQ multiplex PCR. The sample contains some 170,000 clones, 65% to 85% of which appear only once. The table lists this clone with many counts. The antigen remains undetermined. The receptor's source is a female donor in good health and CMV-seronegative. Sequencing used PBMCs. This chain links TRBV7-9 with TRBJ2-1, with 8 bases that match TRBD2. As DNA, the CDR3 is TGTGCCAGCAGCTTAAGCGGGAGCTCCTACAATGAGCAGTTCTTC. This gives the protein CASSLSGSSYNEQFF.